This entry concerns a single T cell receptor beta chain. What it binds is unknown. The entry originates in a study of T cell responses to AZD1222 COVID-19 vaccine. Points from the study as a whole: Dominant at 160-218 and 743-854, vaccine-associated CD4 TCRs also spanned spike. Of spike-specific TCRs, nearly half reportedly target regions left unmutated in variants. Seropositive status at baseline applied to only a handful of AZD1222 recipients. Sampled repertoires all dated from after the peak T cell response.

Only in-frame clones appear in the TCRdb table, and some are missing; sequencing was by immunoSEQ multiplex PCR. This table has hundreds of thousands of clones, under 95% appearing once. Germline V gene sequence: CDR1 MDHEN, CDR2 SYDVKM. The V gene end was trimmed by 2 bases and the J gene end by 5 bases; junction bases not matched to a gene: 1. The length of the CDR3 is 14 residues. Sequencing was performed on peripheral blood, taken on day 0 of MenACWY control vaccination. The sequence was obtained from an adult in good health. The genes are TRBV28 and TRBJ1-2, with 11 positions matching TRBD1. The CDR3 coding sequence is TGTGCCAGCAGTTTAGGGGACAGGGGGTATGGCTACACCTTC. Translated, it gives CASSLGDRGYGYTF.